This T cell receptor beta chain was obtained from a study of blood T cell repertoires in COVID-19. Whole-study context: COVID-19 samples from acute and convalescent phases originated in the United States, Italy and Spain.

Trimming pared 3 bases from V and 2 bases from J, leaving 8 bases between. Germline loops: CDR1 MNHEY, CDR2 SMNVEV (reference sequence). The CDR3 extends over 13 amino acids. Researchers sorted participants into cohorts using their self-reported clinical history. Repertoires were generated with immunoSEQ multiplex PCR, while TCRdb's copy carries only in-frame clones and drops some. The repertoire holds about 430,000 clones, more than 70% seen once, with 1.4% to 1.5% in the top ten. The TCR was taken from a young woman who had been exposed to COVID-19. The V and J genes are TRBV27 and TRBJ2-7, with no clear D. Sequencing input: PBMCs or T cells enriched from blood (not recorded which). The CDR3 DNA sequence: TGTGCCAGCAGTTTGGCCCTGGCCTACGAGCAGTACTTC. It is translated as CASSLALAYEQYF.